The clone carrying this TCR beta chain came up many times. Its specificity is unknown. Every bit of the isolated RNA underwent reverse transcription, so sequencing read expressed TCRB transcripts. The assay was immunoSEQ multiplex PCR, and TCRdb's table has in-frame clones only and misses some. The profile shows about half a million clones, approximately 10% of them singletons. These data belong to a study of beta chain features in type 1 diabetes. Whole-study results and caveats: Researchers caution that PCR might favor shorter templates, equally among patients and controls.

Germline trimming cut 5 bases from V and 7 bases from J; bases unmatched to any gene: 13. CDR3 length: 16 amino acids. The germline V gene has CDR1 PRHDT and CDR2 FYEKMQ (reference sequence). This TCR was recovered from a woman aged 18-30 years in good health. The specimen was naive CD4+ T cells from blood. V and J are TRBV13 and TRBJ2-1; 8 nucleotides align to TRBD2. This chain's CDR3 is CASSPRGLAGRNEQFF. The CDR3 DNA is TGTGCCAGCAGCCCCCGTGGCCTAGCGGGTAGGAATGAGCAGTTCTTC.